The 10 T cell receptor beta chains given below trace back to one sample, sequenced in a study of shared clonotypes between healthy human individuals. Assay: immunoSEQ multiplex PCR; the TCRdb copy retains only in-frame clones and omits some. The data contain approximately 1,500,000 clones, 95% to 97% of them singletons. Sequencing was carried out using naive CD4+ T cells sorted from blood. Subset meaning: CD45RA+ positively selected. The receptors shown here come from a man aged 30 to 39 in good health.

This chain links TRBV6-1 with TRBJ2-6, with 7 bases lining up with TRBD1. Germline V lookup: CDR1 MNHNS, CDR2 SASEGT. Germline trimming cut 4 bases from V and 2 bases from J; bases unmatched to any gene: 11. The CDR3 runs 18 residues. Written as DNA, the CDR3 is TGTGCCAGCAGTGGCTTCGCGACGACAGGGACTGGGGCCAACGTCCTGACTTTC. Translation: CASSGFATTGTGANVLTF.

This sequence joins TRBV7-9 and TRBJ1-2, with D unclear. The CDR3 extends over 13 amino acids. The germline V gene has CDR1 SEHNR and CDR2 FQNEAQ (reference sequence). Deletions cut 6 bases from V and 0 bases from J, with 8 bases between. Here the CDR3 DNA reads TGTGCCAGCAGGTCACCGGCTAACTATGGCTACACCTTC. Its protein product is CASRSPANYGYTF.

The chain recombines TRBV4-1 with TRBJ2-7; a weak D match, TRBD1 (5 bases). V was trimmed by 1 base and J by 6 bases, leaving 16 bases between them. Germline V gene data show CDR1 as MGHRA and CDR2 as YSYEKL. The CDR3 loop spans 15 amino acids. The CDR3 DNA is TGCGCCAGCAGCCAAGTGGACACAAGCTTGGGCGAGCAGTACTTC. Its protein product is CASSQVDTSLGEQYF.

The CDR3 loop is CASSEYGWGGNQPQHF. The CDR3 nucleotides read TGTGCCAGCAGTGAATATGGATGGGGCGGCAATCAGCCCCAGCATTTT. The chain has TRBV25-1 and TRBJ1-5; weak D call: TRBD1 (5 bases). CDR3 length equals 16 residues. Germline values: CDR1 MGHDK, CDR2 SYGVNS. Trimming left V 0 bases short and J 2 bases short, with 11 bases between.

V is TRBV2 and J is TRBJ2-7, with D unresolved. Trimming took 1 base from V and 6 from J, leaving 19 bases between them. CDR3 length: 16 amino acids. CDR1 is SNHLY and CDR2 is FYNNEI in the germline V gene. The CDR3 region is CASSEVSTRSTSEQYF. The DNA of the CDR3 is TGTGCCAGCAGTGAAGTGAGTACGAGGAGCACCAGCGAGCAGTACTTC.

This clone has a single count. This chain joins TRBV5-1 and TRBJ2-5; D possibly corresponds to TRBD1 (5 bases). Germline CDR1 and CDR2: SGHRS and YFSETQ. This CDR3 has 14 residues. Trimming cost V 4 bases and J 2 bases, with 12 bases left between them. The chain's CDR3 is CASSQGIEQETQYF. CDR3 coding DNA: TGCGCCAGCAGCCAGGGTATCGAGCAAGAGACCCAGTACTTC.

The CDR3 sequence: CASSQLSGTTLMNTEAFF. CDR3 coding DNA: TGTGCCAGCAGCCAACTCTCAGGGACGACATTAATGAACACTGAAGCTTTCTTT. The chain links TRBV14 to TRBJ1-1, with a possible D match to TRBD1 (5 bases). This CDR3 has 18 amino acids. Deletions cut 2 bases from V and 0 bases from J, with 19 bases between. Germline V gene sequence: CDR1 SGHDN, CDR2 FVKESK.

The V and J genes are TRBV19 and TRBJ2-7; D assignment may be TRBD1 or TRBD2 (5 bases each). Looked up from germline, CDR1 is LNHDA and CDR2 is SQIVND (reference sequence). The CDR3 has 16 amino acids. V dropped 3 bases and J dropped 2 bases, with 17 bases sitting between them. CDR3 sequence: CASSMRGQTFPYEQYF. CDR3 sequence (DNA): TGTGCCAGTAGTATGAGGGGCCAGACGTTTCCCTACGAGCAGTACTTC.

Details on this clone: The same CDR3 can be traced to other DNA sequences in this sample. This chain connects TRBV28 to TRBJ2-5; a possible D gene is TRBD1 (6 bases). The CDR3 is 12 amino acids. Germline CDR1 and CDR2: MDHEN and SYDVKM. The germline V and J ends were trimmed by 6 bases and 4 bases, with 9 bases remaining between them. In DNA form, the CDR3 reads TGTGCCAGCAGCAGGGGTTTAGAGACCCAGTACTTC. It encodes CASSRGLETQYF.

A single count supports this clone. The genes are TRBV5-1 and TRBJ2-6; a possible D gene is TRBD1 (5 bases). V was trimmed by 0 bases and J by 0 bases, leaving 16 bases between them. CDR1 and CDR2 from the germline V gene are SGHRS and YFSETQ. The CDR3 length is 19 residues. This CDR3 is CASSLVSGAPSSGANVLTF. The CDR3 nucleotides read TGCGCCAGCAGCTTGGTTTCTGGGGCCCCGAGCTCTGGGGCCAACGTCCTGACTTTC.